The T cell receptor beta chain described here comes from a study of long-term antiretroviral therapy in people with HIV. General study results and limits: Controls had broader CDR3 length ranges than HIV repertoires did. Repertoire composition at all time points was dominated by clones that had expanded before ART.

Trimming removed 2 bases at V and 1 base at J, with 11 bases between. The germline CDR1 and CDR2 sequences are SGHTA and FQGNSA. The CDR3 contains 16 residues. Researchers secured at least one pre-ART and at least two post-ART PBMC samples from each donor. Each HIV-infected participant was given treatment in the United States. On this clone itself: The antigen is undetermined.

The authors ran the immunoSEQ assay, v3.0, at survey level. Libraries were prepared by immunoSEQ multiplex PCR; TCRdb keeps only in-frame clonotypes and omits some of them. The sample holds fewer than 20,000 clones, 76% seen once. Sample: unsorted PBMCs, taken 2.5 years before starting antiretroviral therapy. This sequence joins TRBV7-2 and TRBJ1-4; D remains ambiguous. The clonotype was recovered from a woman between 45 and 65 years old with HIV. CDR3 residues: CASSLRSEVTNEKLFF. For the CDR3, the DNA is TGTGCCAGCAGCTTAAGGTCCGAAGTAACTAATGAAAAACTGTTTTTT.